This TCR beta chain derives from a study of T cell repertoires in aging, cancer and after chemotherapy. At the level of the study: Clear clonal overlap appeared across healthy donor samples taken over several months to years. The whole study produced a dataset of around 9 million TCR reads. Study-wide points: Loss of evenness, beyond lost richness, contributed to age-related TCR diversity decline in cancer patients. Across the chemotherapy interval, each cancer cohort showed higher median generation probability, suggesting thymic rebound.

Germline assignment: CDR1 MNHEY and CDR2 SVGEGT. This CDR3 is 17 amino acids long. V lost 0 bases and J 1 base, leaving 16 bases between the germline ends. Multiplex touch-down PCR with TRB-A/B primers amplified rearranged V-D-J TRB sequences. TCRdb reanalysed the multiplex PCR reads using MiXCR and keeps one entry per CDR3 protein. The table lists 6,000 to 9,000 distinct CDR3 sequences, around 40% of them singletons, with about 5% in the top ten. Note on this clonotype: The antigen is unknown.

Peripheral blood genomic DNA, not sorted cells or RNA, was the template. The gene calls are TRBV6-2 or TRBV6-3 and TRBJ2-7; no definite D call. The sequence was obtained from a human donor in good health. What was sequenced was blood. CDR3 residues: CASSYSITDDLSYEQYF. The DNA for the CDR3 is TGTGCCAGCAGTTACTCAATTACCGACGACTTATCCTACGAGCAGTACTTC.